Below are 31 T cell receptor beta chains sequenced from a single sample in a study of T cell changes during pregnancy in multiple sclerosis. Produced via immunoSEQ multiplex PCR; TCRdb's table is partial and in-frame only. The profile covers approximately 90,000 clones, with roughly 92% appearing a single time and 2.5% to 3% taken by the ten largest. The sequences come from peripheral blood, collected in the first trimester of pregnancy. Every receptor here comes from a female donor with multiple sclerosis, enrolled in a pregnancy study.

The chain couples TRBV15 to TRBJ1-2, with D unclear. The CDR3 is 15 residues long. Germline CDR1 and CDR2: LNHNV and YYDKDF (reference sequence). V shed 0 bases and J shed 2 bases, with 10 bases lying between them. The chain's CDR3 is CATSRDPRTNYGYTF. The CDR3 region has the DNA TGTGCCACCAGCAGAGATCCCAGAACCAACTATGGCTACACCTTC.

In its sample, this clone was seen once. This chain joins TRBV9 and TRBJ1-1, with a weak D call TRBD1 (6 bases). This CDR3 contains 15 residues. Germline assignment: CDR1 SGDLS and CDR2 YYNGEE. The V and J ends lost 4 bases and 4 bases respectively, with 17 bases between them. The CDR3 region is CASSIDSKQGTEAFF. The DNA of the CDR3 is TGTGCCAGCAGCATTGACTCAAAACAGGGCACTGAAGCTTTCTTT.

The V call is TRBV6-5, the J call TRBJ2-2; D is perhaps TRBD2 (6 bases). With 6 bases removed from V and 4 bases from J, the gap between germline ends came to 12 bases. CDR3 length equals 14 residues. CDR1 and CDR2 (germline): MNHEY, SVGAGI. The CDR3 nucleotides are TGTGCCAGCAGGAGGGGACTGCTCACCGGGGAGCTGTTTTTT. Its protein product is CASRRGLLTGELFF.

This chain uses TRBV6-4 with TRBJ2-7, with 7 bases identical to TRBD2. Germline lookup yields CDR1 MRHNA and CDR2 SNTAGT. This CDR3 is built from 13 residues. Trimming took 3 bases from V and 4 from J; bases not matched to a gene: 3. The CDR3 loop reads CASSDEAGYEQYF. The CDR3 bases are TGTGCCAGCAGTGATGAAGCGGGGTACGAGCAGTACTTC.

The chain couples TRBV2 to TRBJ2-5, with 9 positions matching TRBD1. The CDR3 is 14 amino acids. J gave up 3 bases and V 7 bases, and 6 bases lay outside the gene matches. The germline CDR1 and CDR2 sequences are SNHLY and FYNNEI. This chain's CDR3 is CASTPDRGKETQYF. CDR3 nucleotide sequence: TGTGCCAGCACCCCCGACAGGGGGAAAGAGACCCAGTACTTC.

This clone was detected a few times. This chain joins TRBV5-1 and TRBJ1-2, with a possible D match to TRBD1 (6 bases). CDR3 length equals 13 residues. Trimming left V 5 bases short and J 1 base short, with 9 bases between. The germline gives CDR1 SGHRS, CDR2 YFSETQ. CDR3 loop: CASREGDNYGYTF. DNA of the CDR3: TGCGCCAGCAGAGAGGGGGATAACTATGGCTACACCTTC.

The chain employs TRBV28 and TRBJ1-6; unclear D gene. Germline V gene data show CDR1 as MDHEN and CDR2 as SYDVKM. This CDR3 is 11 amino acids long. V lost 5 bases, J lost 17 bases, and 13 bases lay in between. The CDR3 here is CASSPAILVHF. The CDR3 bases are TGTGCCAGCAGTCCCGCGATCCTAGTCCACTTT.

V is TRBV11-3 and J is TRBJ2-5, with TRBD2 matching 13 bases. Germline values: CDR1 SGHNT, CDR2 YENEEA. The V segment lost 6 bases and the J segment 5 bases; nucleotides outside the gene matches: 12. The CDR3 has 17 amino acids. The DNA of the CDR3 is TGTGCCAGCAGTTCGGGACTAGCGGGATTGAGCGGGGAGACCCAGTACTTC. Encoded protein: CASSSGLAGLSGETQYF.

This chain links TRBV6-5 with TRBJ2-7; 7 bases line up with TRBD2. Germline values: CDR1 MNHEY, CDR2 SVGAGI. V trimming: 5 bases; J trimming: 1 base; junction bases outside the gene matches: 8. CDR3 size: 15 residues. The CDR3 sequence: CASSRTASGSYEQYF. Here the CDR3 DNA reads TGTGCCAGCAGTCGTACGGCTAGCGGTTCCTACGAGCAGTACTTC.

The chain employs TRBV15 and TRBJ2-1, with 7 nucleotides matching TRBD2. The junction had 0 bases not matched to a gene; V was cut back by 1 base and J by 0 bases. The CDR3 has 15 residues. Looked up from germline, CDR1 is LNHNV and CDR2 is YYDKDF (reference sequence). DNA for the CDR3: TGTGCCACCAGCAGAGGCGGGAGCTCCTACAATGAGCAGTTCTTC. Its protein is CATSRGGSSYNEQFF.

The chain carries TRBV28 and TRBJ2-2; 9 bases align to TRBD1. The V gene end was trimmed by 2 bases and the J gene end by 5 bases; junction bases not matched to a gene: 12. Germline loops: CDR1 MDHEN, CDR2 SYDVKM. This CDR3 is built from 18 residues. CDR3 in amino acids: CASSLGVIGQGWTGELFF. In DNA form, the CDR3 reads TGTGCCAGCAGTTTAGGAGTTATCGGACAGGGGTGGACCGGGGAGCTGTTTTTT.

The chain recombines TRBV19 with TRBJ1-3; 7 positions agree with TRBD1. Per germline, CDR1 LNHDA and CDR2 SQIVND (reference sequence). The length of the CDR3 is 16 residues. The ends lost 4 bases at V and 2 bases at J; junction bases unmatched: 8. CDR3 sequence: CASSSNRDRPGNTIYF. For the CDR3, the DNA is TGTGCCAGTAGTAGCAACCGGGACAGACCTGGAAACACCATATATTTT. Combining the CDR3 with reference TRBV19 and TRBJ1-3 gives the whole variable domain DGGITQSPKYLFRKEGQNVTLSCEQNLNHDAMYWYRQDPGQGLRLIYYSQIVNDFQKGDIAEGYSVSREKKESFPLTVTSAQKNPTAFYLCASSSNRDRPGNTIYFGEGSWLTVV.

The chain has TRBV7-6 and TRBJ2-7; tentative D call: TRBD1 (6 bases). Per germline, CDR1 SGHVS and CDR2 FNYEAQ. The CDR3 sequence is 14 residues long. V was cut by 1 base and J by 2 bases, with 9 bases left in between. DNA of the CDR3: TGTGCCAGCAGCTTAGGGGACAACCCCTACGAGCAGTACTTC. Translated, it gives CASSLGDNPYEQYF.

The chain links TRBV5-8 to TRBJ1-5; maybe TRBD1 (5 bases). The CDR3 loop spans 16 amino acids. In germline, CDR1 is SGHTS, CDR2 YDEGEE. The V end was cut by 0 bases, the J end by 6 bases, with 16 bases between. The CDR3 DNA follows: TGTGCCAGCAGCTTGGAATGGAGGGGACTGGGTCAGCCCCAGCATTTT. As protein: CASSLEWRGLGQPQHF.

This clone counts as medium-sized (0.01 to 0.1%). The CDR3 protein is CASSIWGDIQYF. CDR3 DNA: TGTGCCAGTAGTATTTGGGGAGACATTCAGTACTTC. The chain couples TRBV19 to TRBJ2-4; D is possibly TRBD2 (5 bases). The germline gives CDR1 LNHDA, CDR2 SQIVND (reference sequence). This CDR3 spans 12 amino acids. V was trimmed by 3 bases and J by 8 bases, leaving 8 bases between them.

This rearrangement joins TRBV4-1 to TRBJ1-6; maybe TRBD1 (6 bases). The CDR3 is 17 residues long. Between the trimmed V and J ends, which lost 1 base and 10 bases, there was a span of 20 bases. CDR1 is MGHRA, CDR2 YSYEKL, per germline. CDR3: CASSQVLATGGYSPLHF. DNA of the CDR3: TGCGCCAGCAGCCAAGTATTAGCGACAGGAGGCTACTCACCCCTCCACTTT.

This clone has a single count. The chain couples TRBV5-4 to TRBJ2-5; TRBD2 matches at 7 bases. The CDR3 has 14 residues. V was pared by 4 bases and J by 2 bases, with 5 bases of the junction left unmatched. From germline, CDR1 is SGHNT and CDR2 YYREEE (reference sequence). CDR3 DNA sequence: TGTGCCAGCAGCCCCCGGACTAGACAAGAGACCCAGTACTTC. This codes for CASSPRTRQETQYF.

This sequence joins TRBV19 and TRBJ1-1; tentatively, D is TRBD1 (5 bases). This CDR3 contains 13 residues. The V gene's germline CDR1 is LNHDA and CDR2 SQIVND (reference sequence). Trimming took off 6 bases at V and 3 bases at J, with 11 bases between the two ends. In DNA, the CDR3 is TGTGCCAGTAGCCCCAGACAGCACACTGAAGCTTTCTTT. Its protein is CASSPRQHTEAFF.

The J gene is TRBJ2-1, the V gene TRBV28, with D tentatively TRBD2 (5 bases). CDR3 length equals 10 residues. V shed 6 bases and J shed 10 bases, with 7 bases lying between them. Germline V gives CDR1 MDHEN, CDR2 SYDVKM. CDR3 coding DNA: TGTGCCAGCAGACGGAGGGAGCAGTTCTTC. This gives the protein CASRRREQFF.

For this clone: Sequence at one end of the junction differs from germline and may be a read error. J is TRBJ1-2 and V is TRBV11-2; no clear D. Looked up from germline, CDR1 is SGHAT and CDR2 is FQNNGV. The CDR3 sequence is 11 residues long. CDR3 DNA: TGTGCCAGCAGCTGGCGACAATGGGCCTCCTTC. Translated, it gives CASSWRQWASF.

V usage is TRBV29-1 and J usage is TRBJ2-1; 8 nucleotides agree with TRBD2. Trimming took 8 bases from V and 0 from J; bases not matched to a gene: 15. In germline, CDR1 is SQVTM, CDR2 ANQGSEA. The CDR3 spans 17 residues. The CDR3 reads CSIGGGSAGSSYNEQFF. For the CDR3, the DNA is TGCAGCATCGGGGGGGGTAGCGCGGGGTCCTCCTACAATGAGCAGTTCTTC.

This chain links TRBV5-1 with TRBJ1-2; 8 bases are a match to TRBD1. Trimming at V came to 0 bases and at J to 7 bases, leaving 8 bases not matched to a gene. Germline CDR1 reads SGHRS; CDR2 reads YFSETQ. The CDR3 is 15 amino acids. CDR3 coding DNA: TGCGCCAGCAGCTTGGAGGGGCAGGGGGCAGGTGGCTACACCTTC. It translates to CASSLEGQGAGGYTF.

This clone was counted once. The V and J genes are TRBV4-3 and TRBJ2-1, with D perhaps TRBD2 (6 bases). The germline CDR1 and CDR2 sequences are LGHNA and YSLEER. Trimming shortened V by 0 bases and J by 4 bases, and 22 bases separated the two germline ends. The CDR3 contains 19 residues. CDR3 loop: CASSQDSWRGPTTYNEQFF. The CDR3 region has the DNA TGCGCCAGCAGCCAAGATTCATGGAGGGGCCCTACAACTTACAATGAGCAGTTCTTC.

The chain is built from TRBV9 and TRBJ1-4; weak D call: TRBD1 (6 bases). Germline V gene data show CDR1 as SGDLS and CDR2 as YYNGEE. This CDR3 is 15 amino acids long. Trimming took 0 bases from V and 5 from J, leaving 11 bases between them. The CDR3 sequence is CASSVAWGRNEKLFF. The CDR3 bases are TGTGCCAGCAGCGTAGCGTGGGGGCGAAATGAAAAACTGTTTTTT.

This clone has only one observation. The CDR3 DNA is TGTGCCATCAGTGGCGGGACAGGGGCATTTCACTACGAGCAGTACTTC. This sequence encodes CAISGGTGAFHYEQYF. The gene calls are TRBV10-3 and TRBJ2-7; 10 nucleotides match TRBD1. After removal of 4 bases from V and 3 bases from J, the junction contained 9 bases not matched to a gene. Germline CDR1 and CDR2: ENHRY and SYGVKD. The CDR3 runs 16 residues.

V gene TRBV9 combines with J gene TRBJ2-3; D perhaps matches TRBD2 (6 bases). Germline V gene data show CDR1 as SGDLS and CDR2 as YYNGEE. V shed 4 bases and J shed 5 bases, with 14 bases lying between them. The CDR3 consists of 14 residues. This CDR3 is CASSSMGGRDTQYF. For the CDR3, the DNA is TGTGCCAGCAGCTCGATGGGGGGTCGAGATACGCAGTATTTT.

The chain carries TRBV7-8 and TRBJ2-2; D possibly corresponds to TRBD2 (6 bases). There are 15 residues in the CDR3. Trimming stripped 2 bases from V and 6 bases from J, with 13 bases between. Per germline, CDR1 SGHVS and CDR2 FQNEAQ. In DNA, the CDR3 is TGTGCCAGCAGCTTATGGCCCCCGGGGGCCGGGGAGCTGTTTTTT. Its translation: CASSLWPPGAGELFF.

The gene calls are TRBV30 and TRBJ1-3; 9 bases line up with TRBD1. V lost 4 bases and J lost 4; bases outside the gene matches: 5. CDR1 is GTSNPN and CDR2 is SVGIG in the germline V gene (reference sequence). There are 14 residues in the CDR3. CDR3 protein: CAWTTGGSGNTIYF. The DNA of the CDR3 is TGTGCCTGGACAACAGGGGGCTCCGGAAACACCATATATTTT.

The V and J genes are TRBV29-1 and TRBJ2-3; no reliable D call. The CDR3 runs to 13 residues. The V end lost 6 bases, the J end lost 3 bases, and 13 bases lay between the germline ends. Germline assignment: CDR1 SQVTM and CDR2 ANQGSEA. Here the CDR3 reads CSVRRQRTDTQYF. CDR3 DNA sequence: TGCAGCGTCCGAAGGCAGAGGACAGATACGCAGTATTTT.

This chain joins TRBV4-3 and TRBJ1-1; 10 bases align to TRBD1. Germline CDR1 and CDR2: LGHNA and YSLEER. The V and J ends lost 4 bases and 6 bases, in that order; junction bases with no gene match: 8. CDR3 length equals 15 residues. Here the CDR3 reads CASSRPGQGSPEAFF. CDR3 DNA sequence: TGCGCCAGCAGCCGACCGGGACAGGGGTCCCCTGAAGCTTTCTTT.

The gene calls are TRBV19 and TRBJ2-7; D is uncertain. The germline gives CDR1 LNHDA, CDR2 SQIVND (reference sequence). The CDR3 consists of 13 residues. V lost 5 bases to trimming and J lost 2 bases, with 10 bases between them. CDR3 in amino acids: CASSLALTYEQYF. The CDR3 DNA reads as TGTGCCAGTAGTCTGGCCTTAACCTACGAGCAGTACTTC.